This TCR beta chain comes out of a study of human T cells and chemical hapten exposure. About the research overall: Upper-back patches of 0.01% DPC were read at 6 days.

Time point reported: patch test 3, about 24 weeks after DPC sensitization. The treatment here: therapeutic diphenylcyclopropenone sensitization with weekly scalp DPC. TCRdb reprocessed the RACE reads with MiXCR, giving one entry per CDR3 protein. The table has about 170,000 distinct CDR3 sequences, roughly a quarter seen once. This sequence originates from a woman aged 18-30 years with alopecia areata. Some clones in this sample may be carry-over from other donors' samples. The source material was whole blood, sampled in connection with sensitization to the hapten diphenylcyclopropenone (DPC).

CDR3 DNA sequence: TGCGCCAGCAGCCGGGCGGGCCAGGAGACCCAGTACTTC. Its protein is CASSRAGQETQYF. V and J are TRBV4-3 and TRBJ2-5, with a tentative D call TRBD2 (5 bases). CDR3 length: 13 residues. Trimming removed 4 bases at V and 5 bases at J, with 11 bases between. The V gene's germline CDR1 is LGHNA and CDR2 YSLEER.